This TCR beta chain emerged from a study of spatial heterogeneity in lung cancer. Time point reported: sample taken at primary tumor resection. The input material, whole RNA from tumor, nontumor lung or frozen PBMC, was sequenced unsorted. This clonotype showed up just a few times. Trimming removed 6 bases at V and 4 bases at J, with 12 bases between. This CDR3 region has 13 residues. TCRdb re-called the 5' RACE reads through MiXCR, storing one row per CDR3 protein. Altogether 40,000 to 45,000 distinct CDR3 sequences are present, approximately 6.5% being singletons, with the ten largest covering 43%. This TCR came from a female donor with early-stage non-small cell lung cancer. The chain joins TRBV12-3 or TRBV12-4 to TRBJ1-2; D might be TRBD1 (6 bases). The specimen was PBMCs, collected at surgery. Here the CDR3 DNA reads TGTGCCAGCAGCCCCAGGGGCCTCTATGGCTACACCTTC. Protein product: CASSPRGLYGYTF.